This T cell receptor (beta chain) was found in a study of T cell responses to AZD1222 COVID-19 vaccine. Study-level findings and limits: Only six AZD1222 recipients tested seropositive at baseline.

CDR1 is LGHDT and CDR2 is YNNKEL in the germline V gene (reference sequence). This CDR3 has 13 residues. V lost 1 base and J lost 0, with 4 bases in between. Turning to this clone: Its antigen is unidentified.

Sequencing used immunoSEQ multiplex PCR; TCRdb keeps in-frame clones, though not all of them. Of more than 250,000 clones in the sample, approximately 95% were seen once. The chain combines TRBV3-1 (or the pseudogene TRBV3-2) with TRBJ2-7; no reliable D call. The receptor comes from an adult in good health. This specimen was peripheral blood, taken on day 0 of AZD1222 vaccination. CDR3 loop: CASSQVPSYEQYF. DNA of the CDR3: TGTGCCAGCAGCCAAGTACCCTCCTACGAGCAGTACTTC.